Described below is a single T cell receptor (beta chain) sequence and its context. It lacks a known antigen. Per-nucleotide qualities are absent, and no much larger clonotype sits a single base away. From cysteine to phenylalanine, the CDR3 is 12 amino acids long. Only the CDR3 region is kept as DNA, spanning 36 bases read in frame from base 1. A distance of 7 bases separates the germline ends of V and J, which lose 7 bases and 0 bases respectively. From the germline V gene, CDR1 is MDHEN and CDR2 is SYDVKM. This sample was taken from a study of shared clonotypes between healthy human individuals (dated by TCRdb to between 2020 and 2021). About the investigation overall: Two women and three men aged 18 to 49 years were included in the cohort. For each donor, three plates each were used for CD4 naive and CD4 memory, two plates were used for CD8 naive, and one plate was used for CD8 memory. Blood TCR repertoires of a handful of healthy adults were deeply sequenced to estimate repertoire size and the extent of clonotype sharing between individuals. To increase sequencing depth and limit assay-specific biases, different laboratories used diverse techniques to prepare libraries and sequence TCR repertoires. Each donor's leukapheresis produced roughly between roughly 0.94 and 9.5 billion PBMCs. Results the study describes overall, beyond this receptor: Because the study included only a small number of donors, the genetic and exposure-history diversity represented was limited. Compared with non-shared clonotypes, the clonotypes found in all four sorted-subset donors had higher generation probabilities. Sampling was limited to blood, and TCR repertoires in tissue likely differ from TCR repertoires in blood. Based on pairwise subsampling, the degree of clonotype sharing among donors was expected to be affected by sequencing depth. About 5% of naive CD4, 3.5% of naive CD8, around 2.3% of memory CD4, and approximately 0.4% of memory CD8 clonotypes were shared across a few donors. Naive subsets generally had larger estimated clonotype richness than memory subsets. Incomplete sequencing was indicated by rarefaction of sorted-subset datasets, despite the large sequencing depth.

The donors were healthy, HIV-negative adults with no recently reported acute infections or vaccinations. All donors were Caucasian adults living in Nashville, Tennessee, USA. CD4+ T cells were enriched by magnetic negative selection, after which naive cells were positively selected on CD45RA and the negative fraction was taken as the memory subset. Blood was collected by leukapheresis, and PBMCs were isolated by Ficoll-Histopaque density gradient centrifugation and then cryopreserved in liquid nitrogen vapor phase. Analytical flow cytometry was used to check the purity and quantity of every magnetically sorted T cell population. Genomic DNA was isolated from every sorted fraction and measured by UV absorbance on a Nanodrop 2000c. Using the deep immunoSEQ assay, multiplex PCR amplified TCR CDR3 regions from genomic DNA. For each cell subset, the extracted genomic DNA was distributed evenly across all wells of several immunoSEQ 96-well plates, and each plate served as one replicate. For sorted subsets, each replicate PCR was loaded with approximately 0.2 ug genomic DNA, equivalent to about 30,000 T cell genomes. Purified libraries were measured with a Qubit 3.0 fluorometer, size-checked on a Bioanalyzer 2100, and measured again with the KAPA Library Quantification kit. Each immunoSEQ 96-well plate was sequenced on its own single-read 150-cycle Illumina NextSeq 550 flow cell. Regarding the original processing steps: The immunoSEQ output contained only junctional sequences without quality scores, so filtering could not match that applied to full-length reads. To assign V/J genes and CDR3, sequences were annotated against IMGT germline references using PyIR, a Python wrapper for IgBLAST v1.9. Any read was removed if the V/J assignment was weak (E-value above 1e-6), the CDR3 was missing, or the read contained stop codons, out-of-frame junctions, or ambiguous translated residues. V3J clonotypes were defined as sequences sharing the same inferred V gene, J gene, and CDR3 amino acid sequence. The percentage overlap between two repertoires was calculated by dividing the number of shared unique clonotypes by the size of the smaller repertoire. Three approaches were used to assess repertoire richness: RTK rarefaction, the Chao1 estimator, and Recon v2.1 estimates of unobserved clonotypes. For all TCRbeta clonotypes obtained by the gDNA method from a few donors, generation probabilities were computed with OLGA. TCRdb provides this immuneACCESS table in a form limited to in-frame rearrangements. Some clones are lacking; in checked studies, under half of them reflect an unresolved V gene, and why the rest are absent is not known. V and J calls and clone size are those listed in that table; D and trimming were worked out from the DNA. The sample table records around 700,000 clones; approximately 79% of these occur just once. The leading ten clones occupy 1.5% to 2% of the sample.

The clonotype was recovered from a woman aged 25 to 39 in good health. Sequencing was carried out using memory CD4+ T cells sorted from blood. This specimen's cell subset or site label, per the study, means: CD45RA-negative fraction. Recombination connected TRBV28 to TRBJ2-7; a confident D gene designation cannot be given. The sequence in DNA is TGTGCCAGCACTGCTCACTCCTACGAGCAGTACTTC. This encodes CASTAHSYEQYF.